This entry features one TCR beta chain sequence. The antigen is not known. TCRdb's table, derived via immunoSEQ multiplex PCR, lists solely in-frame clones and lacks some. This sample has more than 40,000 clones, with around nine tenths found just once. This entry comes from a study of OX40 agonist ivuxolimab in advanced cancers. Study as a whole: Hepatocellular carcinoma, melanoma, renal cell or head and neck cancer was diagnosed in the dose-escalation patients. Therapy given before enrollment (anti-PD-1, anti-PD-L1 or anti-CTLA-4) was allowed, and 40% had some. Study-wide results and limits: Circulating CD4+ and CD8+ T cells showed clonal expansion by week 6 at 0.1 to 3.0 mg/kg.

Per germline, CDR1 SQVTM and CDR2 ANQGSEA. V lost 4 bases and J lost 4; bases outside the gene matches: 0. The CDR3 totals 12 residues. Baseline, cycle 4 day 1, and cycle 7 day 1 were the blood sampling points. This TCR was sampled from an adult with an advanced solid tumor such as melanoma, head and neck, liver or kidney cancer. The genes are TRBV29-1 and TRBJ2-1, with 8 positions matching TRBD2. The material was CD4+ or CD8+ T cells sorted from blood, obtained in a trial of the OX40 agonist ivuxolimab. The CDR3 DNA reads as TGCAGCGTTGCTAGCGGGTACAATGAGCAGTTCTTC. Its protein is CSVASGYNEQFF.